Sequencing of this T cell receptor (beta chain) was carried out in a study of TIL therapy for anti-PD-1-resistant metastatic lung cancer. About the study: Tumors had a median PD-L1 proportion score of around 6%.

This was the immunoSEQ v3 assay. TCRdb's copy holds only in-frame clones and misses some; the assay was immunoSEQ multiplex PCR. The table includes tens of thousands of clones, 80% to 90% detected once. Regarding time point: pre-treatment sample, taken before nivolumab and TIL therapy. The receptor was derived from a person between 30 and 79 years old with non-small cell lung cancer. The sequencing used blood, collected at baseline.

CDR3 nucleotides: TGTGCCAGCATGGACGGCACCTACGAGCAGTACTTC. It specifies CASMDGTYEQYF. The chain links TRBV27 to TRBJ2-7, with D hard to call. Germline loops: CDR1 MNHEY, CDR2 SMNVEV (reference sequence). The length of the CDR3 is 12 residues. The V gene lost 7 bases and the J gene lost 2 bases, with 9 bases spanning the gap.